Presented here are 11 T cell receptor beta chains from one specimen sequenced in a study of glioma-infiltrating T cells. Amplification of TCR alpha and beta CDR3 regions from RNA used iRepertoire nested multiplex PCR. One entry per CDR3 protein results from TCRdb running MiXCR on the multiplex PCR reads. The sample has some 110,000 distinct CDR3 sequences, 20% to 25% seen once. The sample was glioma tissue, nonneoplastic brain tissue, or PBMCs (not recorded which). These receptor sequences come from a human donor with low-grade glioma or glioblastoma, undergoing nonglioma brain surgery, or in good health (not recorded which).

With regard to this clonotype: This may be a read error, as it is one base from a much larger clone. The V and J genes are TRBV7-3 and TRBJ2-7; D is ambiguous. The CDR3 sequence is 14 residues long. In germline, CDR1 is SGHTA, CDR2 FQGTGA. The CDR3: CASNLTPGNYEQYF. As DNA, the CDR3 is TGTGCCAGCAACTTAACCCCTGGAAACTACGAGCAGTACTTC.

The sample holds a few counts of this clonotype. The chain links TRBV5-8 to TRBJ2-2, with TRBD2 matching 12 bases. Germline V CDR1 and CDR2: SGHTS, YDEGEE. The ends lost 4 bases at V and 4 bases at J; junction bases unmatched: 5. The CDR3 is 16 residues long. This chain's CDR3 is CASSPGLAGLTGELFF. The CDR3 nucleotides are TGTGCCAGCAGCCCGGGACTAGCGGGCCTCACCGGGGAGCTGTTTTTT.

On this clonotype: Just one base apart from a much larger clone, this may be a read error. Here the CDR3 DNA reads TGTGCCAGCAGCCGCCTAGCGTCTACGACAGATACGCAGTATTTT. Residues: CASSRLASTTDTQYF. The chain joins TRBV3-1 to TRBJ2-3; perhaps TRBD2 as D (6 bases). The germline V gene encodes CDR1 LGHDT and CDR2 YNNKEL (reference sequence). V was pared by 4 bases and J by 3 bases, with 14 bases between. The CDR3 sequence is 15 residues long.

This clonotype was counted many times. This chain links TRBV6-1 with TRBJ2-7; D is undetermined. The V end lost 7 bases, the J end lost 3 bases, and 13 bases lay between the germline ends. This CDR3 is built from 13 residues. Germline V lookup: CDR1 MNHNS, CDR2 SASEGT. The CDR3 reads CASTQSWGYEQYF. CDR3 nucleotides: TGTGCCAGCACCCAAAGTTGGGGCTACGAGCAGTACTTC.

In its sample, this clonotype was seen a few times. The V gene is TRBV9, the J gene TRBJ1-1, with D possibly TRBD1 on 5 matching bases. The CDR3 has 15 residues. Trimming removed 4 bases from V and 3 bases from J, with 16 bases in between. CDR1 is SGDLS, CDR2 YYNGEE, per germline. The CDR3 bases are TGTGCCAGCAGCCTAACGACGGGGCCCTACACTGAAGCTTTCTTT. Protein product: CASSLTTGPYTEAFF.

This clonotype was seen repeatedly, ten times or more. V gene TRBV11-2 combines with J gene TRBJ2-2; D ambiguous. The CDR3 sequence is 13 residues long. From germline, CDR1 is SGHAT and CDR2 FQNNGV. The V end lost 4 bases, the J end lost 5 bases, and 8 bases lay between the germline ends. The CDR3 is CASSYGYTGELFF. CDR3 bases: TGTGCCAGCAGCTATGGGTATACCGGGGAGCTGTTTTTT.

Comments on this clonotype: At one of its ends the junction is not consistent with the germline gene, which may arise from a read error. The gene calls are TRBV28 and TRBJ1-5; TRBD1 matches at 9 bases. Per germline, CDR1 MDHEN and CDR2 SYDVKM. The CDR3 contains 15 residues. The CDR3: CATVRTGTGNQPQHF. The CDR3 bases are TGTGCCACCGTCAGGACCGGGACAGGGAATCAACCCCAGCATTTT.

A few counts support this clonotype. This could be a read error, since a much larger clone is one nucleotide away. The CDR3 sequence: CASGLDRVGNSPLHF. As DNA, the CDR3 is TGTGCCAGCGGCTTAGACAGGGTTGGGAATTCACCCCTCCACTTT. V and J are TRBV7-2 and TRBJ1-6, with 7 nucleotides matching TRBD1. Germline values: CDR1 SGHTA, CDR2 FQGNSA. The CDR3 consists of 15 residues.

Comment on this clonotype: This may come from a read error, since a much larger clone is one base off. CDR3 nucleotide sequence: TGCGCCGGCAGCCAAGCCCCCGTGCGGAAGGTTTCACCCCTCCACTTT. This gives the protein CAGSQAPVRKVSPLHF. J is TRBJ1-6 and V is TRBV4-1; D is ambiguous. The CDR3 totals 16 residues. Per germline, CDR1 MGHRA and CDR2 YSYEKL.

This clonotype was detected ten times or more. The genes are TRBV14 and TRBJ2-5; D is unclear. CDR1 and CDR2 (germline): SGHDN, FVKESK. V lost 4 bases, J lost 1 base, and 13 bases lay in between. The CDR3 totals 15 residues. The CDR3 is CASSRTMGSQETQYF. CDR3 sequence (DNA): TGTGCCAGCAGCCGCACAATGGGCAGCCAAGAGACCCAGTACTTC.

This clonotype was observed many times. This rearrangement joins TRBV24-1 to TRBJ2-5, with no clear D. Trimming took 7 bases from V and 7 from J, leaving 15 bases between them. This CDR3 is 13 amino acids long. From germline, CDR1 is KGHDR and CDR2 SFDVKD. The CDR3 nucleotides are TGTGCCACCAGCCGCCCGGAACGGCCGACCCAGTACTTC. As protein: CATSRPERPTQYF.